This is a list of T cell receptor beta chains from one sample in a study of T-cell memory formation after mild COVID-19. TCRdb analysed the 5' RACE reads with MiXCR anew, one entry per CDR3 protein. The table records fewer than 150,000 distinct CDR3 sequences, about 6% of them present only once. Material for sequencing was PBMCs or a T cell subset sorted from them (not recorded which). The receptors derive from an adult woman who had mild COVID-19 (a few samples of this study predate the infection). Cell type and time point are not known. The CDR3 runs from the conserved cysteine through the conserved F or W. Each record gives: V gene, D gene, clone size, J gene, CDR3 protein, CDR3 DNA. A D gene is named only where the DNA matches it firmly. Clone size appears in some rows only: once, few, many, or a class for an expanded clone.

TRBV7-2	TRBD2	many	TRBJ2-1	CASSLDGGRPYNEQFF	TGTGCCAGCAGCTTAGACGGCGGGAGACCCTACAATGAGCAGTTCTTC
TRBV5-1	-	many	TRBJ2-1	CASSSYTYNEQFF	TGCGCCAGCAGCTCATACACCTACAATGAGCAGTTCTTC
TRBV12-3/TRBV12-4	-	few	TRBJ1-2	CASSYLLRSGYTF	TGTGCCAGCAGTTACCTACTCCGGAGTGGCTACACCTTC
TRBV20-1	TRBD2	-	TRBJ2-1	CSASSSGRAHEQFF	TGCAGTGCTTCCTCTAGCGGAAGGGCGCATGAGCAGTTCTTC
TRBV28	-	few	TRBJ1-2	CASIRGAGSGYTF	TGTGCCAGCATCCGGGGGGCAGGGAGTGGCTACACCTTC
TRBV27	-	few	TRBJ1-5	CASSFLGVSNQPQHF	TGTGCCAGCAGTTTTCTGGGAGTGAGCAATCAGCCCCAGCATTTT
TRBV18	-	many	TRBJ2-5	CASSPYKETQYF	TGTGCCAGCTCACCCTACAAGGAGACCCAGTACTTC
TRBV12-3/TRBV12-4	-	-	TRBJ2-3	CASSYLGTDTQYF	TGTGCCAGCAGCTACCTAGGGACAGATACGCAGTATTTT
TRBV5-1	TRBD1	-	TRBJ2-7	CASSPLPGQGYEQYF	TGCGCCAGCAGCCCTCTACCGGGACAGGGATACGAGCAGTACTTC
TRBV5-1	TRBD1	many	TRBJ1-1	CASSPGTALRGTEAFF	TGCGCCAGCAGCCCTGGGACAGCCCTGCGTGGTACTGAAGCTTTCTTT
TRBV5-4	TRBD1	-	TRBJ1-2	CASSLEWYRGFVNYGYTF	TGTGCCAGCAGCTTGGAATGGTACAGGGGATTTGTCAACTATGGCTACACCTTC
TRBV7-9	TRBD1	few	TRBJ1-3	CASSLGQGNGNTIYF	TGTGCCAGCAGCTTAGGACAGGGCAATGGAAACACCATATATTTT
TRBV12-3/TRBV12-4	-	few	TRBJ2-5	CASSLAGTGQETQYF	TGTGCCAGCAGTTTAGCCGGGACTGGCCAAGAGACCCAGTACTTC
TRBV9	-	many	TRBJ2-1	CASSESGTTNEQFF	TGTGCCAGCAGCGAGTCCGGGACAACCAATGAGCAGTTCTTC
TRBV21-1	-	-	TRBJ1-4	CASSNNREEGEKLFF	TGTGCCAGCAGCAATAACAGGGAGGAGGGTGAAAAACTGTTTTTT
TRBV4-2	-	-	TRBJ2-5	CASSPGGQDETQYF	TGTGCCAGCAGCCCAGGCGGACAAGACGAGACCCAGTACTTC
TRBV6-5	TRBD1	few	TRBJ1-4	CASSYETGTVATNEKLFF	TGTGCCAGCAGCTACGAGACCGGGACAGTGGCAACTAATGAAAAACTGTTTTTT
TRBV25-1	-	-	TRBJ2-3	CASSEWLEDTQYF	TGTGCCAGCAGTGAATGGCTAGAAGATACGCAGTATTTT
TRBV3-1	-	-	TRBJ1-2	CASSPSTYGYTF	TGTGCCAGCAGCCCGAGTACGTATGGCTACACCTTC
TRBV10-3	-	many	TRBJ1-6	CAISDRGAPPLHF	TGTGCCATCAGTGACAGGGGCGCGCCACCCCTCCACTTT
TRBV6-6	TRBD1	few	TRBJ2-1	CASSQTGKGSYNEQFF	TGTGCCAGCAGCCAGACAGGGAAGGGCTCCTACAATGAGCAGTTCTTC
TRBV24-1	TRBD2	-	TRBJ2-3	CATSDPHGLAGGPEDTQYF	TGTGCCACCAGTGATCCCCACGGACTAGCGGGAGGGCCGGAAGATACGCAGTATTTT
TRBV15	-	-	TRBJ2-3	CATSSGLIAADTQYF	TGTGCCACCAGCAGTGGGTTGATAGCGGCAGATACGCAGTATTTT
TRBV12-3/TRBV12-4	-	few	TRBJ1-1	CASSLTAVVAFF	TGTGCCAGCAGCTTGACAGCCGTCGTAGCTTTCTTT
TRBV7-7	-	few	TRBJ2-4	CASSLWDHLAKNIQYF	TGTGCCAGCAGCTTATGGGATCACCTAGCCAAAAACATTCAGTACTTC
TRBV7-9	-	few	TRBJ1-1	CAADSPWGTEAFF	TGTGCCGCGGACAGCCCTTGGGGAACTGAAGCTTTCTTT